The 28 T cell receptor beta chains below were found in one sample sequenced in a study of cytomegalovirus exposure and HLA in healthy donors. The PCR was carried out with 60 Vbeta primers and 13 Jbeta primers. The method was immunoSEQ multiplex PCR; TCRdb's version includes in-frame clones alone and lacks a portion of them. The repertoire holds 95,000 to 100,000 clones, with more than 80% as singletons. Sequenced sample: PBMCs. The source of these receptors is a man aged 25 to 45 in good health and CMV-seronegative.

The chain joins TRBV27 to TRBJ1-1; 7 bases line up with TRBD1. Germline CDR1 MNHEY, CDR2 SMNVEV (reference sequence). The CDR3 covers 13 residues. The trim removed 6 bases at V and 1 base at J, leaving 2 bases unmatched. CDR3 sequence reads: CASRSGGNTEAFF. CDR3 nucleotides: TGTGCCAGCAGATCAGGGGGGAACACTGAAGCTTTCTTT.

The genes are TRBV13 and TRBJ1-1; D may be TRBD1 (6 bases). The CDR3 contains 16 residues. Trimming took 0 bases from V and 0 from J, leaving 11 bases between them. Germline values: CDR1 PRHDT, CDR2 FYEKMQ (reference sequence). The CDR3: CASSLGQGKMNTEAFF. The DNA for the CDR3 is TGTGCCAGCAGCTTAGGACAGGGTAAAATGAACACTGAAGCTTTCTTT.

This chain uses TRBV9 with TRBJ2-3; 7 bases match TRBD1. This CDR3 spans 15 amino acids. The J segment lost 1 base and the V segment lost 3 bases, leaving 5 bases of the junction unmatched. CDR1 is SGDLS, CDR2 YYNGEE, per germline. The CDR3 coding sequence is TGTGCCAGCAGCGCCAGACAGGGACGCACAGATACGCAGTATTTT. This gives the protein CASSARQGRTDTQYF.

This clone was recorded a few times. The CDR3 sequence: CASSFRVGTMDEQFF. CDR3 in DNA: TGTGCCAGCAGTTTCCGGGTCGGGACTATGGATGAGCAGTTCTTC. The chain links TRBV6-1 to TRBJ2-1, with 7 bases identical to TRBD2. This CDR3 is built from 15 residues. Germline trimming cut 5 bases from V and 8 bases from J; bases unmatched to any gene: 12. Per germline, CDR1 MNHNS and CDR2 SASEGT.

The chain couples TRBV6-5 to TRBJ1-2; D is undetermined. Germline CDR1 is MNHEY and CDR2 is SVGAGI. The CDR3 is 14 amino acids. V lost 0 bases to trimming and J lost 2 bases, with 7 bases between them. CDR3 sequence (DNA): TGTGCCAGCAGTTACTCGTGGGCGAACTATGGCTACACCTTC. Translating it yields CASSYSWANYGYTF.

The chain joins TRBV7-2 to TRBJ2-7, with D possibly TRBD2 on 7 matching bases. Germline lookup yields CDR1 SGHTA and CDR2 FQGNSA. The length of the CDR3 is 15 residues. Trimming shortened V by 1 base and J by 2 bases, and 12 bases separated the two germline ends. CDR3 sequence: CASSLEAGAPYEQYF. The DNA of the CDR3 is TGTGCCAGCAGCTTAGAGGCGGGGGCACCCTACGAGCAGTACTTC.

The genes are TRBV30 and TRBJ2-2; D is perhaps TRBD1 (5 bases). This CDR3 spans 13 amino acids. Looked up from germline, CDR1 is GTSNPN and CDR2 is SVGIG (reference sequence). The V and J ends lost 5 bases and 6 bases respectively, with 13 bases between them. The CDR3 is CAWQFRAPGELFF. As DNA, the CDR3 is TGTGCCTGGCAGTTCAGGGCCCCCGGGGAGCTGTTTTTT.

The J gene is TRBJ1-6, the V gene TRBV7-3; TRBD1 aligns across 11 bases. The CDR3 loop spans 18 amino acids. V shed 8 bases, J shed 8 bases, and the junction held 17 bases outside the gene matches. Per germline, CDR1 SGHTA and CDR2 FQGTGA. The CDR3 DNA follows: TGTGCCAGCCCACACGACGGACAGGGGGCTTCTTTTGATTCACCCCTCCACTTT. Translated: CASPHDGQGASFDSPLHF.

This clone showed up just a few times. The gene calls are TRBV5-1 and TRBJ2-3, with 13 bases that match TRBD2. The CDR3 sequence is 15 residues long. CDR1 and CDR2 from the germline V gene are SGHRS and YFSETQ. The J segment lost 3 bases and the V segment lost 4 bases, leaving 2 bases of the junction unmatched. CDR3 residues: CASSQTSGRTDTQYF. The CDR3 DNA reads TGCGCCAGCAGCCAGACTAGCGGGAGGACAGATACGCAGTATTTT.

V is TRBV25-1 and J is TRBJ2-1; TRBD2 matches 7 bases. CDR1 MGHDK and CDR2 SYGVNS come from the germline V gene. With V trimmed by 2 bases and J by 4 bases, 2 bases remained unmatched. The CDR3 is made up of 14 amino acids. The CDR3 DNA reads as TGTGCCAGCAGTGAACGGGAGGAGTACAATGAGCAGTTCTTC. Encoded protein: CASSEREEYNEQFF.

The rearrangement joins TRBV10-3 to TRBJ2-7; TRBD1 agrees at 8 bases. J lost 3 bases, V lost 3 bases, and 4 bases had no gene match. Germline assignment: CDR1 ENHRY and CDR2 SYGVKD. CDR3 length: 14 amino acids. This CDR3 reads CAISDLDRDYEQYF. The DNA for the CDR3 is TGTGCCATCAGTGACCTGGACAGGGACTACGAGCAGTACTTC.

The J gene is TRBJ2-7, the V gene TRBV28; 7 nucleotides line up with TRBD2. Germline lookup yields CDR1 MDHEN and CDR2 SYDVKM. The length of the CDR3 is 17 residues. V gave up 3 bases and J gave up 3 bases; unmatched junction bases: 14. The CDR3 sequence is CASSLRGLETSNYEQYF. DNA for the CDR3: TGTGCCAGCAGTTTGAGAGGGTTGGAGACTAGCAACTACGAGCAGTACTTC.

This chain joins TRBV5-5 and TRBJ1-5; no clear D gene. Looked up from germline, CDR1 is SGHKS and CDR2 is YYEKEE (reference sequence). The ends were cut back, 0 bases at V and 4 bases at J, with 8 bases in the middle. The CDR3 is 14 residues long. CDR3 DNA: TGTGCCAGCAGCTTGGCGGGAGGGAATCAGCCCCAGCATTTT. It yields the protein CASSLAGGNQPQHF.

The gene calls are TRBV28 and TRBJ2-3, with 8 bases fitting TRBD2. V trimming: 6 bases; J trimming: 0 bases; junction bases outside the gene matches: 2. Germline CDR1 reads MDHEN; CDR2 reads SYDVKM. The CDR3 is made up of 14 amino acids. CDR3 coding DNA: TGTGCCAGCAGCCTAGCGGGTAGCACAGATACGCAGTATTTT. Translating it yields CASSLAGSTDTQYF. Looking up the rest from reference TRBV28 and TRBJ2-3 gives the full variable domain: DVKVTQSSRYLVKRTGEKVFLECVQDMDHENMFWYRQDPGLGLRLIYFSYDVKMKEKGDIPEGYSVSREKKERFSLILESASTNQTSMYLCASSLAGSTDTQYFGPGTRLTVL.

The chain links TRBV28 to TRBJ1-5; 7 nucleotides match TRBD1. The V segment lost 3 bases and the J segment 4 bases; nucleotides outside the gene matches: 6. In germline, CDR1 is MDHEN, CDR2 SYDVKM. CDR3 length: 15 amino acids. For the CDR3, the DNA is TGTGCCAGCAGTTTCGCCACAGGGGTTAATCAGCCCCAGCATTTT. Protein sequence: CASSFATGVNQPQHF.

The genes are TRBV15 and TRBJ1-2, with D possibly matching TRBD1 (5 bases). The ends were cut back, 0 bases at V and 4 bases at J, with 12 bases in the middle. This CDR3 spans 15 amino acids. Germline loops: CDR1 LNHNV, CDR2 YYDKDF (reference sequence). The CDR3 loop is CATSRDNGAPYGYTF. The CDR3 nucleotides are TGTGCCACCAGCAGAGATAATGGGGCTCCCTATGGCTACACCTTC.

The V gene is TRBV29-1, the J gene TRBJ2-3; TRBD2 matches at 9 bases. Germline CDR1 reads SQVTM; CDR2 reads ANQGSEA. The length of the CDR3 is 14 residues. V gave up 4 bases and J gave up 2 bases; unmatched junction bases: 4. CDR3 DNA: TGCAGCGTTGCGGCTAGCGGGAACACAGATACGCAGTATTTT. Its protein is CSVAASGNTDTQYF.

The chain recombines TRBV30 with TRBJ2-5; 10 bases map to TRBD1. Germline loops: CDR1 GTSNPN, CDR2 SVGIG (reference sequence). The length of the CDR3 is 14 residues. V shed 1 base and J 5 bases; nucleotides not matched to a gene: 4. CDR3 nucleotides: TGTGCCTGGAGTGAGGGGACAGGGGTGGAGACCCAGTACTTC. The encoded protein is CAWSEGTGVETQYF.

The chain recombines TRBV29-1 with TRBJ2-7; TRBD2 is a possible D gene (6 bases). Germline lookup yields CDR1 SQVTM and CDR2 ANQGSEA. V lost 3 bases and J 10 bases, leaving 13 bases between the germline ends. CDR3 length: 11 residues. The chain's CDR3 is CSVDVVGGQYF. Here the CDR3 DNA reads TGCAGCGTTGATGTCGTGGGGGGTCAGTACTTC.

This sequence joins TRBV6-5 and TRBJ1-1, with D possibly matching TRBD1 (6 bases). With 6 bases removed from V and 5 bases from J, the gap between germline ends came to 13 bases. This CDR3 is 13 amino acids long. Germline lookup yields CDR1 MNHEY and CDR2 SVGAGI. CDR3 in DNA: TGTGCCAGCAGCCGAGACAGGAGGACTGAAGCTTTCTTT. Translated: CASSRDRRTEAFF.

The rearrangement joins TRBV27 to TRBJ2-5; unclear D gene. V shed 5 bases and J shed 7 bases, with 17 bases lying between them. The CDR3 runs to 14 residues. Germline values: CDR1 MNHEY, CDR2 SMNVEV (reference sequence). The CDR3: CASSPRPTRWTQYF. The CDR3 DNA follows: TGTGCCAGCAGTCCGAGACCGACACGTTGGACCCAGTACTTC.

This CDR3 is CASSSSGGGGEKLFF. The CDR3 DNA sequence: TGTGCCAGCAGTTCCTCAGGGGGCGGCGGTGAAAAACTGTTTTTT. The chain combines TRBV6-5 with TRBJ1-4; 8 positions match TRBD1. The CDR3 has 15 amino acids. J gave up 7 bases and V 4 bases, and 8 bases lay outside the gene matches. Germline CDR1 and CDR2: MNHEY and SVGAGI.

The chain recombines TRBV5-1 with TRBJ1-1, with no clear D. The V and J ends lost 0 bases and 4 bases respectively, with 10 bases between them. CDR3 size: 14 residues. The germline gives CDR1 SGHRS, CDR2 YFSETQ. This chain's CDR3 is CASSLGKTSTEAFF. CDR3 DNA sequence: TGCGCCAGCAGCTTGGGCAAAACGAGCACTGAAGCTTTCTTT.

The rearrangement uses TRBV25-1 and TRBJ2-5; TRBD1 agrees at 9 bases. The V gene end was trimmed by 6 bases and the J gene end by 3 bases; junction bases not matched to a gene: 8. Per germline, CDR1 MGHDK and CDR2 SYGVNS. CDR3 length: 15 residues. The CDR3 sequence: CASSPGQGVKETQYF. As DNA, the CDR3 is TGTGCCAGCAGCCCGGGACAGGGAGTTAAAGAGACCCAGTACTTC.

The chain carries TRBV2 and TRBJ2-3, with 7 bases aligning to TRBD2. V dropped 3 bases and J dropped 4; count of bases not matched to a gene: 10. CDR1 is SNHLY and CDR2 is FYNNEI in the germline V gene. This CDR3 region has 16 residues. The CDR3 loop reads CASSEPGTTVADTQYF. CDR3 nucleotides: TGTGCCAGCAGTGAGCCCGGGACTACCGTCGCAGATACGCAGTATTTT.

This chain uses TRBV27 with TRBJ2-2; 9 positions agree with TRBD2. Trimming removed 3 bases from V and 5 bases from J; junction bases left unmatched: 7. Germline V CDR1 and CDR2: MNHEY, SMNVEV (reference sequence). The CDR3 contains 16 residues. CDR3 nucleotide sequence: TGTGCCAGCAGTTTCTTAGCGGGAGATTTGACCGGGGAGCTGTTTTTT. This gives the protein CASSFLAGDLTGELFF.

The genes are TRBV4-3 and TRBJ1-4; 10 bases map to TRBD1. Germline V CDR1 and CDR2: LGHNA, YSLEER. Unmatched junction bases numbered 19, after V lost 1 base and J lost 5 bases. The length of the CDR3 is 21 residues. DNA of the CDR3: TGCGCCAGCAGCCAAGCCCCAGTTAGGGACAGGGGCAGCACCCTGAATGAAAAACTGTTTTTT. This translates into CASSQAPVRDRGSTLNEKLFF.

This sequence joins TRBV25-1 and TRBJ1-4; maybe TRBD1 (5 bases). The CDR3 consists of 13 residues. The ends were cut back, 11 bases at V and 3 bases at J, with 13 bases in the middle. The germline CDR1 and CDR2 sequences are MGHDK and SYGVNS. The CDR3 reads CASREVANEKLFF. The CDR3, as DNA: TGTGCCTCCAGGGAGGTGGCTAATGAAAAACTGTTTTTT.